What follows are 2 T cell receptor beta chains derived from one specimen sequenced in a study of cytomegalovirus exposure and HLA in healthy donors (dated by TCRdb to the late 2010s). To prepare the library, the immunoSEQ multiplex PCR assay was applied. For the multiplex PCR, a mixture combining 60 forward primers for TCR Vbeta segments and 13 reverse primers for TCR Jbeta segments was used. Imported from immuneACCESS, the table was reduced by TCRdb to in-frame sequences with V and J called. These copies leave out some clones; in studies compared against another copy, an unresolved V gene accounts for under half, and the cause of the remainder is not known. The sample has about 120,000 clones on record, about 8.6% of them singletons. 6% to 7.5% of the sample belongs to the ten largest clones. Sequencing used PBMCs. The receptors shown here come from a woman aged 40 to 50 in good health and CMV-seropositive.

This clone was counted only a few times. V usage is TRBV5-1 and J usage is TRBJ1-6; the match to TRBD1 covers 9 bases. J was trimmed by 9 bases and V by 4 bases; bases with no gene match: 14. The length of the CDR3 is 17 residues. Looked up from germline, CDR1 is SGHRS and CDR2 is YFSETQ. This CDR3 is CASSLGTGIKQGSPLHF. Written as DNA, the CDR3 is TGCGCCAGCAGCCTCGGGACAGGGATCAAACAAGGTTCACCCCTCCACTTT.

A few counts support this clone. The rearrangement joins TRBV5-1 to TRBJ2-5; 12 nucleotides line up with TRBD1. This CDR3 is 16 amino acids long. CDR1 and CDR2 from the germline V gene are SGHRS and YFSETQ. V lost 3 bases to trimming and J lost 4 bases; unmatched junction nucleotides: 7. The CDR3 loop is CASSWDRGRMLETQYF. Written as DNA, the CDR3 is TGCGCCAGCAGCTGGGACAGGGGGCGAATGTTAGAGACCCAGTACTTC.